Below, one TCR beta chain is given with its context. The source of the sample is a study of blood T cell repertoires in COVID-19. Sequencing used immunoSEQ multiplex PCR; TCRdb keeps in-frame clones, though not all of them. The repertoire includes over 120,000 clones, around nine tenths of them detected once, and around 1.7% sits in the top ten. CDR1 ENHRY and CDR2 SYGVKD come from the germline V gene. The germline V and J ends were trimmed by 3 bases and 2 bases, with 16 bases remaining between them. The CDR3 runs 17 residues. The receptor was isolated from a woman aged 50 to 65 with acute or convalescent COVID-19. The sample was peripheral blood. The chain uses TRBV10-3 and TRBJ2-2; D remains ambiguous. The CDR3 loop is CAISENSPKGNTGELFF. The DNA for the CDR3 is TGTGCCATCAGTGAAAACAGCCCTAAAGGAAACACCGGGGAGCTGTTTTTT.